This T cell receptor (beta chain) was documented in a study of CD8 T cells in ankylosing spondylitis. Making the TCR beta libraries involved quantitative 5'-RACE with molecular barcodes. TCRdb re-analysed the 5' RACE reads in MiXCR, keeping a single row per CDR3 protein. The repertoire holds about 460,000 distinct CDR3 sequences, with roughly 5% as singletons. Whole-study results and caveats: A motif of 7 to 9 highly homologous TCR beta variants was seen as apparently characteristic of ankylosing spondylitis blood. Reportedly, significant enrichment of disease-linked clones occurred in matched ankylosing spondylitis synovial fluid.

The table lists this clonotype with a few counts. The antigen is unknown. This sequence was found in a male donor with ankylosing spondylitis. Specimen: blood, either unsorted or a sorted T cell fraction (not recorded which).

The CDR3 DNA sequence: TGTGCCAGCAGCTTCGCCCCGGGAAACACCATATATTTT. Protein sequence: CASSFAPGNTIYF. J is TRBJ1-3 and V is TRBV7-2; no definite D call. The CDR3 sequence is 13 residues long. V lost 3 bases, J lost 4 bases, and 7 bases lay in between. Germline-derived CDR1 and CDR2 are SGHTA and FQGNSA.